The 30 T cell receptor beta chains presented below share a single source sample, sequenced in a study of T cell responses to AZD1222 COVID-19 vaccine. The protocol was immunoSEQ multiplex PCR, while the TCRdb copy is restricted to in-frame clones and leaves out a portion. The data show 130,000 or so clones, approximately 90% seen once. The sequencing used peripheral blood, collected 28 days after the second AZD1222 dose. The receptor source for this set is an adult who received the AZD1222 COVID-19 vaccine.

The chain joins TRBV7-9 to TRBJ1-2, with 9 bases identical to TRBD1. The junction had 4 bases not matched to a gene; V was cut back by 5 bases and J by 6 bases. Germline assignment: CDR1 SEHNR and CDR2 FQNEAQ (reference sequence). CDR3 length: 13 amino acids. CDR3 in amino acids: CASSAGQGHGYTF. In DNA form, the CDR3 reads TGTGCCAGCAGCGCGGGACAGGGACATGGCTACACCTTC.

This clone was detected once. The chain has TRBV7-9 and TRBJ1-2; D call uncertain. The CDR3 has 15 residues. Trimming pared 5 bases from V and 1 base from J, leaving 14 bases between. CDR1 is SEHNR and CDR2 is FQNEAQ in the germline V gene (reference sequence). CDR3 sequence: CASSRTSDNNYGYTF. Written as DNA, the CDR3 is TGTGCCAGCAGCCGCACGTCAGACAATAACTATGGCTACACCTTC.

The chain couples TRBV20-1 to TRBJ1-1; TRBD1 is a possible D gene (5 bases). The CDR3 is 11 residues long. Germline V gene lookup returns CDR1 DFQATT and CDR2 SNEGSKA (reference sequence). With 7 bases removed from V and 10 bases from J, the gap between germline ends came to 16 bases. In nucleotides, the CDR3 is TGCAGTGGCGGGCGGAGTGGGGGAGCTTTCTTT. Its translation: CSGGRSGGAFF.

About this clone: One end of the junction is discordant with germline, which a read error may explain. The rearrangement joins TRBV7-2 to TRBJ2-7; the match to TRBD2 covers 13 bases. This CDR3 spans 14 amino acids. CDR1 SGHTA and CDR2 FQGNSA come from the germline V gene. The CDR3 here is CASSSRLAGGLHSF. CDR3 bases: TGTGCCAGCAGCTCGCGACTAGCGGGGGGTCTTCATTCCTTC.

This clone was observed once. The J gene is TRBJ1-4, the V gene TRBV4-3; 8 bases agree with TRBD1. The CDR3 is made up of 15 amino acids. V shed 4 bases and J 7 bases; nucleotides not matched to a gene: 8. Germline V gene sequence: CDR1 LGHNA, CDR2 YSLEER. CDR3 bases: TGCGCCAGCAGCCCTCGGGCAGGGGGCGGTGAAAAACTGTTTTTT. This gives the protein CASSPRAGGGEKLFF.

The chain employs TRBV7-9 and TRBJ1-3; D is possibly TRBD1 (6 bases). Trimming left V 1 base short and J 4 bases short, with 20 bases between. CDR3 length equals 18 residues. CDR1 and CDR2 from the germline V gene are SEHNR and FQNEAQ (reference sequence). CDR3 coding DNA: TGTGCCAGCAGCTTAGGGTCAGGGGACCCCCCTCTCGGAAACACCATATATTTT. It specifies CASSLGSGDPPLGNTIYF.

The V and J genes are TRBV6-2 or TRBV6-3 and TRBJ1-1; D possibly corresponds to TRBD1 (5 bases). The CDR3 is 14 residues long. V lost 4 bases and J lost 2, with 11 bases in between. The germline V gene encodes CDR1 MNHEY and CDR2 SVGEGT. The CDR3 loop reads CASSSMTVNTEAFF. DNA for the CDR3: TGTGCCAGCAGTTCGATGACAGTAAACACTGAAGCTTTCTTT.

V is TRBV5-4 and J is TRBJ2-5; TRBD1 aligns across 9 bases. The CDR3 runs 14 residues. J lost 5 bases, V lost 5 bases, and 7 bases had no gene match. Germline V lookup: CDR1 SGHNT, CDR2 YYREEE (reference sequence). The CDR3 bases are TGTGCCAGCAGACTTACAGGGGGCCGGGAGACCCAGTACTTC. It yields the protein CASRLTGGRETQYF.

The genes are TRBV7-3 and TRBJ1-2, with a tentative D call TRBD1 (6 bases). Germline CDR1 and CDR2: SGHTA and FQGTGA. The CDR3 length is 13 residues. V lost 1 base to trimming and J lost 8 bases, with 11 bases between them. CDR3 in amino acids: CASSLSAGEGYTF. As DNA, the CDR3 is TGTGCCAGCAGCTTAAGTGCAGGGGAGGGCTACACCTTC.

This rearrangement joins TRBV7-8 to TRBJ1-1; tentatively, D is TRBD1 (5 bases). The CDR3 is made up of 16 amino acids. Trimming removed 8 bases from V and 3 bases from J, with 22 bases in between. CDR1 SGHVS and CDR2 FQNEAQ come from the germline V gene. CDR3 bases: TGTGCCAGCCCCCCCTCCACGGGGCGCTTGGACACTGAAGCTTTCTTT. Translated: CASPPSTGRLDTEAFF.

This chain links TRBV5-5 with TRBJ1-1; 9 nucleotides align to TRBD1. CDR3 length: 17 amino acids. With V trimmed by 2 bases and J by 5 bases, 13 bases remained unmatched. CDR1 is SGHKS, CDR2 YYEKEE, per germline (reference sequence). The DNA for the CDR3 is TGTGCCAGCAGCTTCGTACAGGGGGCCTCCAGGTCAACTGAAGCTTTCTTT. This sequence encodes CASSFVQGASRSTEAFF.

The chain couples TRBV5-1 to TRBJ1-5; D is perhaps TRBD1 (5 bases). The CDR3 loop spans 14 amino acids. Trimming pared 3 bases from V and 1 base from J, leaving 8 bases between. Germline V gene data show CDR1 as SGHRS and CDR2 as YFSETQ. The CDR3 loop reads CASSSGDSNQPQHF. The CDR3 bases are TGCGCCAGCAGCTCCGGGGACAGCAATCAGCCCCAGCATTTT.

V and J are TRBV5-1 and TRBJ2-3; D is unresolved. This CDR3 has 16 residues. The V gene's germline CDR1 is SGHRS and CDR2 YFSETQ. V dropped 0 bases and J dropped 0 bases, with 11 bases sitting between them. The CDR3 region has the DNA TGCGCCAGCAGCTTGGAGATAGATTTTAGCACAGATACGCAGTATTTT. Its protein is CASSLEIDFSTDTQYF.

The V and J genes are TRBV18 and TRBJ2-6; D unclear. This CDR3 has 16 amino acids. CDR1 is KGHSH, CDR2 LQKENI, per germline. The V and J ends lost 3 bases and 0 bases respectively, with 9 bases between them. The CDR3, as DNA: TGTGCCAGCTCACCCCGCCAGTACTCTGGGGCCAACGTCCTGACTTTC. Protein sequence: CASSPRQYSGANVLTF.

The chain uses TRBV9 and TRBJ1-4; 7 nucleotides align to TRBD1. CDR1 SGDLS and CDR2 YYNGEE come from the germline V gene. The CDR3 length is 15 residues. The J segment lost 6 bases and the V segment lost 3 bases, leaving 8 bases of the junction unmatched. The CDR3 bases are TGTGCCAGCAGCGCGGAGACAGGGACTTATGAAAAACTGTTTTTT. This encodes CASSAETGTYEKLFF.

Here the CDR3 DNA reads TGTGCCGCGCGAGGTAGCGGGATAGATACGCAGTATTTT. This encodes CAARGSGIDTQYF. This sequence joins TRBV19 and TRBJ2-3, with TRBD2 matching over 8 bases. Germline lookup yields CDR1 LNHDA and CDR2 SQIVND (reference sequence). The CDR3 has 13 residues. With V trimmed by 11 bases and J by 5 bases, 9 bases remained unmatched.

V and J are TRBV5-1 and TRBJ2-2, with 10 bases lining up with TRBD2. Trimming took 0 bases from V and 3 from J; bases not matched to a gene: 8. Germline V lookup: CDR1 SGHRS, CDR2 YFSETQ. The CDR3 extends over 18 amino acids. Here the CDR3 reads CASSLVSGRARDTGELFF. In DNA form, the CDR3 reads TGCGCCAGCAGCTTGGTGAGCGGGAGGGCCCGGGACACCGGGGAGCTGTTTTTT.

This chain links TRBV27 with TRBJ1-2; no reliable D call. The germline CDR1 and CDR2 sequences are MNHEY and SMNVEV (reference sequence). CDR3 length: 12 amino acids. V lost 4 bases to trimming and J lost 8 bases, with 11 bases between them. CDR3 sequence reads: CASSSGGIGYTF. For the CDR3, the DNA is TGTGCCAGCAGTTCGGGAGGGATCGGCTACACCTTC.

The V gene is TRBV5-1, the J gene TRBJ1-3; 7 bases fit TRBD1. Germline CDR1 reads SGHRS; CDR2 reads YFSETQ. The V and J ends lost 0 bases and 0 bases, in that order; junction bases with no gene match: 3. The CDR3 has 16 amino acids. The CDR3 nucleotides read TGCGCCAGCAGCTTGGCAGGGGGGAACTCTGGAAACACCATATATTTT. This sequence encodes CASSLAGGNSGNTIYF. The full variable domain, with the rest looked up from reference TRBV5-1 and TRBJ1-3, is KAGVTQTPRYLIKTRGQQVTLSCSPISGHRSVSWYQQTPGQGLQFLFEYFSETQRNKGNFPGRFSGRQFSNSRSEMNVSTLELGDSALYLCASSLAGGNSGNTIYFGEGSWLTVV.

This chain uses TRBV9 with TRBJ2-3; 7 nucleotides match TRBD2. With 1 base clipped from V and 2 bases from J, the junction kept 10 bases outside the gene matches. This CDR3 region has 17 residues. Germline V gene sequence: CDR1 SGDLS, CDR2 YYNGEE. CDR3 nucleotide sequence: TGTGCCAGCAGCGTATTGAGCGGGGTTTCACTCACAGATACGCAGTATTTT. This gives the protein CASSVLSGVSLTDTQYF.

The V call is TRBV30, the J call TRBJ2-5; 8 nucleotides align to TRBD2. Germline CDR1 reads GTSNPN; CDR2 reads SVGIG (reference sequence). CDR3 size: 16 residues. With V trimmed by 4 bases and J by 5 bases, 15 bases remained unmatched. DNA for the CDR3: TGTGCCTGGAAAGGGGTTGGTCGGGGGGGCCTGGAGACCCAGTACTTC. It is translated as CAWKGVGRGGLETQYF.

The gene calls are TRBV18 and TRBJ2-7; TRBD1 matches at 9 bases. J gave up 1 base and V 0 bases, and 1 base lay outside the gene matches. Germline V CDR1 and CDR2: KGHSH, LQKENI. The CDR3 sequence is 15 residues long. The CDR3 loop is CASSPPGQGSYEQYF. CDR3 DNA sequence: TGTGCCAGCTCACCACCGGGACAGGGTTCCTACGAGCAGTACTTC.

This clone was seen a handful of times. CDR3 loop: CASSLSGRNEQYF. As DNA, the CDR3 is TGTGCCAGCAGTTTAAGCGGCAGGAACGAGCAGTACTTC. The chain recombines TRBV6-5 with TRBJ2-7, with D tentatively TRBD2 (5 bases). Germline CDR1 MNHEY, CDR2 SVGAGI. The CDR3 spans 13 residues. V was pared by 4 bases and J by 5 bases, with 12 bases between.

The chain uses TRBV2 and TRBJ1-2, with D possibly TRBD1 on 6 matching bases. The CDR3 runs 12 residues. Trimming cost V 10 bases and J 6 bases, with 15 bases left between them. The germline gives CDR1 SNHLY, CDR2 FYNNEI. Here the CDR3 reads CATSGVFDGYTF. CDR3 sequence (DNA): TGTGCCACCTCAGGGGTGTTTGATGGCTACACCTTC.

This chain links TRBV5-1 with TRBJ1-3, with TRBD1 matching 7 bases. CDR1 and CDR2 from the germline V gene are SGHRS and YFSETQ. The CDR3 consists of 16 residues. V shed 1 base, J shed 0 bases, and the junction held 4 bases outside the gene matches. CDR3 in DNA: TGCGCCAGCAGCTTGTTAGGGACAGTCTCTGGAAACACCATATATTTT. Translating it yields CASSLLGTVSGNTIYF.

The chain recombines TRBV27 with TRBJ1-6; maybe TRBD1 (6 bases). V shed 7 bases and J shed 6 bases, with 10 bases lying between them. Germline CDR1 and CDR2: MNHEY and SMNVEV (reference sequence). The CDR3 has 13 amino acids. CDR3 nucleotides: TGTGCCAGCACTTGGACAGCTAATTCACCCCTCCACTTT. Translating it yields CASTWTANSPLHF.

The chain couples TRBV27 to TRBJ2-7, with D unclear. The V gene's germline CDR1 is MNHEY and CDR2 SMNVEV (reference sequence). This CDR3 contains 13 residues. The germline V and J ends were trimmed by 3 bases and 2 bases, with 8 bases remaining between them. CDR3 sequence: CASSFKQAYEQYF. The CDR3 nucleotides read TGTGCCAGCAGTTTTAAGCAAGCCTACGAGCAGTACTTC.

The V gene is TRBV9, the J gene TRBJ2-5, with D possibly matching TRBD2 (6 bases). CDR1 SGDLS and CDR2 YYNGEE come from the germline V gene. The CDR3 is made up of 14 amino acids. The V and J ends lost 0 bases and 4 bases respectively, with 10 bases between them. The CDR3 here is CASSVAGTGETQYF. CDR3 DNA sequence: TGTGCCAGCAGCGTAGCAGGGACTGGAGAGACCCAGTACTTC.

The gene calls are TRBV6-5 and TRBJ1-6; D is perhaps TRBD1 (6 bases). Germline V gene data show CDR1 as MNHEY and CDR2 as SVGAGI. The V end lost 7 bases, the J end lost 5 bases, and 9 bases lay between the germline ends. The length of the CDR3 is 13 residues. The CDR3 sequence is CASKGQNNSPLHF. CDR3 DNA sequence: TGTGCCAGCAAGGGACAAAATAATTCACCCCTCCACTTT.

This clone was counted a few times. The CDR3 bases are TGTGCCAGCAGCTCGGGGGAGGGCCAAATAGAGACCCAGTACTTC. This sequence encodes CASSSGEGQIETQYF. The chain joins TRBV11-2 to TRBJ2-5; TRBD2 matches 7 bases. This CDR3 comprises 15 residues. Germline V lookup: CDR1 SGHAT, CDR2 FQNNGV. After removal of 4 bases from V and 4 bases from J, the junction contained 9 bases not matched to a gene.